This entry lists 24 T cell receptor beta chains sequenced from one sample in a study of T cell responses to AZD1222 COVID-19 vaccine. Sequencing used immunoSEQ multiplex PCR; TCRdb keeps in-frame clones, though not all of them. The table has 150,000 to 200,000 clones, 93% seen once. The source material was peripheral blood, sampled on day 0 of AZD1222 vaccination. The receptors were sampled from an adult in good health.

This sequence joins TRBV5-1 and TRBJ2-5; no definite D call. Germline V gene sequence: CDR1 SGHRS, CDR2 YFSETQ. V lost 3 bases to trimming and J lost 0 bases, with 3 bases between them. This CDR3 region has 12 residues. This CDR3 is CASSWDQETQYF. CDR3 DNA sequence: TGCGCCAGCAGCTGGGACCAAGAGACCCAGTACTTC.

V gene TRBV24-1 combines with J gene TRBJ2-3; a weak D match, TRBD2 (6 bases). Germline CDR1 KGHDR, CDR2 SFDVKD. CDR3 length equals 13 residues. The ends were cut back, 5 bases at V and 1 base at J, with 6 bases in the middle. The CDR3 loop reads CATSGGGTDTQYF. CDR3 nucleotides: TGTGCCACCAGTGGGGGGGGCACAGATACGCAGTATTTT.

The chain has TRBV11-2 and TRBJ1-2, with D hard to call. There are 11 residues in the CDR3. CDR1 is SGHAT, CDR2 FQNNGV, per germline. V dropped 4 bases and J dropped 8 bases, with 8 bases sitting between them. CDR3 bases: TGTGCCAGCAGCTCCCGCCCGGGCTACACCTTC. Protein product: CASSSRPGYTF. Together with reference TRBV11-2 and TRBJ1-2, the CDR3 gives the full variable domain: EAGVAQSPRYKIIEKRQSVAFWCNPISGHATLYWYQQILGQGPKLLIQFQNNGVVDDSQLPKDRFSAERLKGVDSTLKIQPAKLEDSAVYLCASSSRPGYTFGSGTRLTVV.

The chain joins TRBV13 to TRBJ2-1, with D perhaps being TRBD1 or TRBD2 (6 bases each). The germline gives CDR1 PRHDT, CDR2 FYEKMQ (reference sequence). The CDR3 contains 15 residues. V lost 5 bases to trimming and J lost 8 bases, with 19 bases between them. The DNA for the CDR3 is TGTGCCAGCAGCCGAGGTCGGGGGCAGGGCGATGAGCAGTTCTTC. Encoded protein: CASSRGRGQGDEQFF.

The genes are TRBV5-5 and TRBJ1-3; D gene unclear. The V end was cut by 4 bases, the J end by 0 bases, with 14 bases between. Germline-derived CDR1 and CDR2 are SGHKS and YYEKEE (reference sequence). This CDR3 has 16 amino acids. The CDR3 DNA reads TGTGCCAGCAGCCCAATTTCCGGCTACTCTGGAAACACCATATATTTT. Translated, it gives CASSPISGYSGNTIYF.

The chain couples TRBV10-1 to TRBJ1-1; 7 bases map to TRBD1. The CDR3 has 13 amino acids. Trimming removed 9 bases from V and 0 bases from J; junction bases left unmatched: 4. Germline-derived CDR1 and CDR2 are WNHNN and SYGVQD (reference sequence). The CDR3 loop reads CASRQGMNTEAFF. The CDR3, as DNA: TGCGCCAGTAGACAGGGCATGAACACTGAAGCTTTCTTT.

The chain combines TRBV19 with TRBJ1-5, with D unresolved. CDR1 LNHDA and CDR2 SQIVND come from the germline V gene (reference sequence). The CDR3 length is 14 residues. The V gene lost 3 bases and the J gene lost 0 bases, with 6 bases spanning the gap. Here the CDR3 reads CASSIRDSNQPQHF. The CDR3 DNA follows: TGTGCCAGTAGTATTAGAGATAGCAATCAGCCCCAGCATTTT. The whole variable domain, filled in from reference TRBV19 and TRBJ1-5, reads DGGITQSPKYLFRKEGQNVTLSCEQNLNHDAMYWYRQDPGQGLRLIYYSQIVNDFQKGDIAEGYSVSREKKESFPLTVTSAQKNPTAFYLCASSIRDSNQPQHFGDGTRLSIL.

The chain recombines TRBV7-8 with TRBJ2-2, with D possibly matching TRBD2 (5 bases). Trimming left V 2 bases short and J 13 bases short, with 8 bases between. Germline loops: CDR1 SGHVS, CDR2 FQNEAQ. The CDR3 spans 11 residues. The chain's CDR3 is CASSLKGGLFF. As DNA, the CDR3 is TGTGCCAGCAGCTTAAAAGGAGGGCTGTTTTTT.

This clone was found once. The V call is TRBV12-3 or TRBV12-4, the J call TRBJ2-3, with D possibly matching TRBD2 (5 bases). CDR3 length: 12 residues. V gave up 1 base and J gave up 10 bases, with 9 bases separating them. This CDR3 is CASSLGLAAQYF. CDR3 nucleotides: TGTGCCAGCAGTTTAGGTCTAGCAGCGCAGTATTTT.

The genes are TRBV5-6 and TRBJ2-1, with TRBD2 matching over 11 bases. The V gene's germline CDR1 is SGHDT and CDR2 YYEEEE. With V trimmed by 0 bases and J by 8 bases, 16 bases remained unmatched. The length of the CDR3 is 19 residues. CDR3 bases: TGTGCCAGCAGCTTGGTCTTTTCGCTAGCGGGAGGTCCAAAGTATGAGCAGTTCTTC. Its translation is CASSLVFSLAGGPKYEQFF.

The J gene is TRBJ1-1, the V gene TRBV7-6; D may be TRBD1 (5 bases). The CDR3 runs to 14 residues. V lost 4 bases to trimming and J lost 1 base, with 10 bases between them. Germline V gene data show CDR1 as SGHVS and CDR2 as FNYEAQ. CDR3 sequence reads: CASSWGRENTEAFF. In DNA, the CDR3 is TGTGCCAGCAGCTGGGGACGGGAGAACACTGAAGCTTTCTTT. The variable domain in full, with the rest retrieved from reference TRBV7-6 and TRBJ1-1, is GAGVSQSPRYKVTKRGQDVALRCDPISGHVSLYWYRQALGQGPEFLTYFNYEAQQDKSGLPNDRFSAERPEGSISTLTIQRTEQRDSAMYRCASSWGRENTEAFFGQGTRLTVV.

V and J are TRBV27 and TRBJ2-7; 9 nucleotides align to TRBD1. Looked up from germline, CDR1 is MNHEY and CDR2 is SMNVEV (reference sequence). The CDR3 loop spans 16 amino acids. With V trimmed by 1 base and J by 5 bases, 9 bases remained unmatched. The CDR3 spells CASSLLTGTGTHEQYF. CDR3 bases: TGTGCCAGCAGTTTATTAACCGGGACAGGGACCCACGAGCAGTACTTC.

This chain connects TRBV5-6 to TRBJ1-5; tentative D call: TRBD1 (5 bases). The CDR3 consists of 16 residues. V was trimmed by 0 bases and J by 4 bases, leaving 14 bases between them. Germline V gene data show CDR1 as SGHDT and CDR2 as YYEEEE. The CDR3 loop is CASSLAGGQGNQPQHF. In DNA, the CDR3 is TGTGCCAGCAGCTTGGCCGGAGGTCAGGGTAATCAGCCCCAGCATTTT.

In DNA form, the CDR3 reads TGCGCCAGCAGTGAGGGAGATACGGGACTCCTGGGGAATGAGCAGTTCTTC. Encoded protein: CASSEGDTGLLGNEQFF. The chain uses TRBV10-2 and TRBJ2-1, with D perhaps TRBD2 (6 bases). CDR1 WSHSY and CDR2 SAAADI come from the germline V gene. V was cut by 2 bases and J by 7 bases, with 21 bases left in between. The CDR3 has 17 residues.

The chain recombines TRBV15 with TRBJ1-1, with D perhaps TRBD1 (6 bases). Trimming removed 3 bases from V and 1 base from J, with 9 bases in between. Germline loops: CDR1 LNHNV, CDR2 YYDKDF (reference sequence). The CDR3 runs 14 residues. The CDR3 DNA is TGTGCCACCAGCAGCTTACAGGGGAACACTGAAGCTTTCTTT. Protein sequence: CATSSLQGNTEAFF.

The V and J genes are TRBV19 and TRBJ1-2; maybe TRBD1 (6 bases). V was pared by 5 bases and J by 4 bases, with 17 bases between. This CDR3 region has 15 residues. Germline CDR1 and CDR2: LNHDA and SQIVND (reference sequence). CDR3 region: CASSAQRGGGYGYTF. The DNA for the CDR3 is TGTGCCAGTAGTGCCCAAAGAGGAGGGGGCTATGGCTACACCTTC.

The rearrangement joins TRBV28 to TRBJ1-4; D remains ambiguous. The V and J ends lost 5 bases and 8 bases respectively, with 9 bases between them. CDR3 size: 12 residues. Germline V gives CDR1 MDHEN, CDR2 SYDVKM. The chain's CDR3 is CASSMRSEKLFF. CDR3 nucleotide sequence: TGTGCCAGCAGTATGAGGTCGGAAAAACTGTTTTTT.

This clone was found once. The rearrangement links TRBV4-2 to TRBJ2-7; D not certain. This CDR3 comprises 16 residues. Trimming removed 0 bases from V and 5 bases from J, with 17 bases in between. Germline assignment: CDR1 LGHNA and CDR2 YNFKEQ. This CDR3 reads CASSQDLGTPTDEQYF. For the CDR3, the DNA is TGTGCCAGCAGCCAAGATTTAGGCACCCCCACGGACGAGCAGTACTTC.

Comments on this clone: The sample carries other DNA sequences with the same CDR3. The chain couples TRBV7-9 to TRBJ1-1, with unresolved D. The CDR3 is 13 residues long. The V gene's germline CDR1 is SEHNR and CDR2 FQNEAQ (reference sequence). V gave up 4 bases and J gave up 2 bases, with 8 bases separating them. The CDR3 reads CASSSGANTEAFF. The CDR3 DNA is TGTGCCAGCAGCTCCGGTGCAAACACTGAAGCTTTCTTT.

This sequence joins TRBV15 and TRBJ1-6; TRBD1 matches 7 bases. With V trimmed by 5 bases and J by 7 bases, 20 bases remained unmatched. The CDR3 covers 19 residues. Germline CDR1 LNHNV, CDR2 YYDKDF (reference sequence). For the CDR3, the DNA is TGTGCCACCAGCCTCCGAGGGGGCAGGGCTTTCAACGTCAATTCACCCCTCCACTTT. This sequence encodes CATSLRGGRAFNVNSPLHF.

The genes are TRBV11-2 and TRBJ2-7, with TRBD1 matching over 9 bases. J gave up 3 bases and V 3 bases, and 3 bases lay outside the gene matches. The CDR3 has 14 amino acids. Germline CDR1 and CDR2: SGHAT and FQNNGV. This CDR3 is CASSFGTGNYEQYF. In nucleotides, the CDR3 is TGTGCCAGCAGCTTCGGGACAGGGAACTACGAGCAGTACTTC.

The chain combines TRBV6-1 with TRBJ1-2, with 7 bases fitting TRBD1. V dropped 0 bases and J dropped 8; count of bases not matched to a gene: 6. The V gene's germline CDR1 is MNHNS and CDR2 SASEGT. The CDR3 consists of 14 residues. CDR3 residues: CASSEARQGEGYTF. As DNA, the CDR3 is TGTGCCAGCAGTGAAGCACGACAGGGTGAGGGCTACACCTTC.

This chain connects TRBV9 to TRBJ2-1; unclear D gene. Germline lookup yields CDR1 SGDLS and CDR2 YYNGEE. The V end was cut by 0 bases, the J end by 0 bases, with 7 bases between. The CDR3 runs to 15 residues. In DNA, the CDR3 is TGTGCCAGCAGCGTAGGTTCTAGCTCCTACAATGAGCAGTTCTTC. Translation: CASSVGSSSYNEQFF.

The chain couples TRBV4-2 to TRBJ2-7; the match to TRBD2 covers 7 bases. The CDR3 is 13 residues long. Germline lookup yields CDR1 LGHNA and CDR2 YNFKEQ. J lost 4 bases, V lost 1 base, and 1 base had no gene match. The CDR3 sequence: CASSQGGGYEQYF. DNA of the CDR3: TGTGCCAGCAGCCAAGGGGGGGGGTACGAGCAGTACTTC.